This T cell receptor (beta chain) is from a study of T-cell memory formation after mild COVID-19 (dated by TCRdb to about 2021). In terms of the full investigation: TCR sequence clusters from the two donors were found to be largely donor specific. T-cell clones expanding and contracting after mild COVID-19 in two donors were tracked by longitudinal TCRalpha and TCRbeta repertoire sequencing. Two young, previously healthy adult volunteers, one female and one male, were included in the cohort.

V trim: 3 bases; J trim: 0 bases; unmatched bases: 10. Including the terminal cysteine and phenylalanine, the CDR3 comprises 17 residues. The read is trimmed to its CDR3 DNA, 51 bases read in frame from base 1. The germline V gene provides CDR1 SGHDT and CDR2 YYEEEE. In regard to this clonotype: The antigen it recognizes is unknown. Base qualities are not recorded, but no much larger clone differs from it by a single base.

Sequenced using an Illumina NovaSeq 6000. Using 5'RACE with constant-segment primers, TCRalpha and TCRbeta cDNA libraries were constructed, with sample barcodes and unique molecular identifiers added in the process. RNA was extracted from every sample with Trizol reagent. Library amplification was performed in two PCR steps, and a second sample barcode and Illumina TruSeq adapters were introduced in the second step. Sequencing of the libraries was done on an Illumina NovaSeq, producing 2 x 150 bp paired-end reads. In the original analysis: With migec v1.2.7, reads were demultiplexed and then collapsed into UMI-guided consensus sequences. Using mixcr v2.1.11, UMI consensuses were aligned to TRA and TRB V and J templates and then assembled into clonotypes. Clonotypes were classified as expanded or contracted when called significant by both edgeR and NoisET, with noise models trained on biological replicates. For edgeR calls, the cutoffs were a false discovery rate-adjusted p below 0.01 and a log2 fold-change threshold of 1. As an exploratory analysis of dynamics, PCA with hierarchical clustering was applied to max-normalized trajectories of the 1000 most abundant clonotypes. Separately sequenced CD4+ and CD8+ repertoires were used to assign the CD4 or CD8 phenotype of responding clones. TCRdb trimmed the raw reads at Q25, called clones with MiXCR and kept productive beta chains. Each entry is one CDR3 protein sequence, shown with its most common DNA and genes. The V and J calls were determined by TCRdb, not by the authors. The sample table holds hundreds of thousands of distinct CDR3 sequences, of which roughly 18% were seen once. More than 10% of the sample lies in the top ten.

Ficoll-Paque density gradient centrifugation was used to isolate PBMCs. Overall study outcomes, separate from this receptor: Some responding clones were detected in pre-infection memory, suggesting pre-existing cross-reactive memory T cells joined the SARS-CoV-2 response. Contracting CD4+ clones were located mainly in the CM and EM memory subsets, whereas CD8+ clones were found to be enriched in EMRA. The second-wave clones that peaked on day 37 were not confirmed to be SARS-CoV-2 specific. Clones contracting from day 15 to 85 had balanced CD4/CD8 phenotypes, while a second wave expanding from day 15 to 37 was biased towards CD4+. Only a couple of mild cases were covered by the study, and larger cohorts that include severe cases with pre-infection samples were considered necessary.

Sequenced: PBMCs or a T cell subset sorted from them (not recorded which). The sequence was obtained from an adult woman who had mild COVID-19 (a few samples of this study predate the infection). The sample titles of this study are shuffled in the database, so cell type and time point are left out; the donor was told from shared clones. The chain joins TRBV5-6 to TRBJ2-3, with 7 bases aligning to TRBD1. The DNA is TGTGCCAGCAGCTCAATCCTTTCACAGGGGAGCACAGATACGCAGTATTTT. Its protein is CASSSILSQGSTDTQYF.